This is a list of T cell receptor beta chains from one sample in a study of vaccination and CD4 T cells after COVID-19. For these TCRs, the target antigens are not known. MiXCR, run by TCRdb on the PCR reads, gives a single entry per CDR3 protein. The sample has about 9,000 distinct CDR3 sequences; under 25% are singletons. Source material: cultured CD4+ T cells from blood. The receptors were sampled from a human donor with COVID-19. Both conserved end residues are part of each CDR3. A D gene is named only where the DNA matches it firmly. Size is omitted from some rows. Given values are once, few, many or a class for expanded clones.

cdr3_nt: TGTGCCAGCAGCGCCCGACAGGAGGGCTACACCTTC
cdr3_aa: CASSARQEGYTF
v_call: TRBV11-3
j_call: TRBJ1-2
clone_size: few
d_call: .

cdr3_nt: TGTGCCAGCAGCTTATTCGCGGGCTCTGGGGCCAACGTCCTGACTTTC
cdr3_aa: CASSLFAGSGANVLTF
v_call: TRBV7-9
j_call: TRBJ2-6
clone_size: .
d_call: .

cdr3_nt: TGTGCCAGCAGCCCAGGAGGGGTTCTAGAGACCCAGTACTTC
cdr3_aa: CASSPGGVLETQYF
v_call: TRBV7-1
j_call: TRBJ2-5
clone_size: .
d_call: .

cdr3_nt: TGTGCCAACCCGAGGCTGAGCTATGGCTACACCTTC
cdr3_aa: CANPRLSYGYTF
v_call: TRBV12-3/TRBV12-4
j_call: TRBJ1-2
clone_size: .
d_call: .

cdr3_nt: TGTGCCAGCTCACATAATACAGGGGTGAACACTGAAGCTTTCTTT
cdr3_aa: CASSHNTGVNTEAFF
v_call: TRBV18
j_call: TRBJ1-1
clone_size: few
d_call: TRBD1

cdr3_nt: TGTGCCAGCAGCTCTCCTAATCAGCCCCAGCATTTT
cdr3_aa: CASSSPNQPQHF
v_call: TRBV7-6
j_call: TRBJ1-5
clone_size: few
d_call: .

cdr3_nt: TGTGCCAGCAGCTTTCATACGGGGCAAGAGACCCAGTACTTC
cdr3_aa: CASSFHTGQETQYF
v_call: TRBV11-2
j_call: TRBJ2-5
clone_size: few
d_call: .

cdr3_nt: TGTGCCAGCAGGGTTAGGGACACCGGGGAGCTGTTTTTT
cdr3_aa: CASRVRDTGELFF
v_call: TRBV9
j_call: TRBJ2-2
clone_size: .
d_call: .

cdr3_nt: TGCGCCAGCAGCTTAAGGGACGAAGGAAACACCATATATTTT
cdr3_aa: CASSLRDEGNTIYF
v_call: TRBV5-1
j_call: TRBJ1-3
clone_size: .
d_call: .

cdr3_nt: TGTGCCAGCAGCTTGGGCAGGGGCTACGAGCAGTACTTC
cdr3_aa: CASSLGRGYEQYF
v_call: TRBV11-2
j_call: TRBJ2-7
clone_size: .
d_call: .

cdr3_nt: TGCAGTGCAAAACTAGCGGGGGGGAAACCCGAGACCCAGTACTTC
cdr3_aa: CSAKLAGGKPETQYF
v_call: TRBV20-1
j_call: TRBJ2-5
clone_size: .
d_call: TRBD2

cdr3_nt: TGTGCCAGCTCACCCACGGGGAACAGGGGGGGGTCACCCCTCCACTTT
cdr3_aa: CASSPTGNRGGSPLHF
v_call: TRBV18
j_call: TRBJ1-6
clone_size: few
d_call: TRBD1

cdr3_nt: TGCGCCAGCAATCTTAGCCCAGACAGCACAGATACGCAGTATTTT
cdr3_aa: CASNLSPDSTDTQYF
v_call: TRBV5-1
j_call: TRBJ2-3
clone_size: large
d_call: .

cdr3_nt: TGTGCCAGCAGCTTGGACAGTGGGGCTGGAAACACCATATATTTT
cdr3_aa: CASSLDSGAGNTIYF
v_call: TRBV5-5
j_call: TRBJ1-3
clone_size: once
d_call: .

cdr3_nt: TGTGCCAGCAGTTACACGCAGGGGCGGGAAAAACTGTTTTTT
cdr3_aa: CASSYTQGREKLFF
v_call: TRBV6-5
j_call: TRBJ1-4
clone_size: .
d_call: .

cdr3_nt: TGTGCCAGCAGTATTACGACGGGCTCCTACAATGAGCAGTTCTTC
cdr3_aa: CASSITTGSYNEQFF
v_call: TRBV7-3
j_call: TRBJ2-1
clone_size: few
d_call: .

cdr3_nt: TGTGCCAGTTTAAAGGGGGGTTCCTACGAGCAGTACTTC
cdr3_aa: CASLKGGSYEQYF
v_call: TRBV19
j_call: TRBJ2-7
clone_size: few
d_call: .

cdr3_nt: TGTGCCAGCAGCCTGTGGACGAATCAGCCCCAGCATTTT
cdr3_aa: CASSLWTNQPQHF
v_call: TRBV5-8
j_call: TRBJ1-5
clone_size: .
d_call: .

cdr3_nt: TGTGCCAGCAGGCGAACAGCCTCATTGCCAGATACGCAGTATTTT
cdr3_aa: CASRRTASLPDTQYF
v_call: TRBV12-3/TRBV12-4
j_call: TRBJ2-3
clone_size: .
d_call: .

cdr3_nt: TGTGCCATCAGTGAGAACAGTTTAATTGGGGGGAGCTACACCTTC
cdr3_aa: CAISENSLIGGSYTF
v_call: TRBV10-3
j_call: TRBJ1-2
clone_size: .
d_call: .

cdr3_nt: TGCGCCAGCAGCTATCTGCCGGGACAGGGAGGAGAGACCCAGTACTTC
cdr3_aa: CASSYLPGQGGETQYF
v_call: TRBV5-1
j_call: TRBJ2-5
clone_size: .
d_call: TRBD1

cdr3_nt: TGTGCCAGCAGCGGACTAGCGGGCAACACCGGGGAGCTGTTTTTT
cdr3_aa: CASSGLAGNTGELFF
v_call: TRBV6-1
j_call: TRBJ2-2
clone_size: .
d_call: TRBD2

cdr3_nt: TGCGCCAGCAGCGGCGGCCGCAGGAACACTGAAGCTTTCTTT
cdr3_aa: CASSGGRRNTEAFF
v_call: TRBV4-3
j_call: TRBJ1-1
clone_size: .
d_call: .

cdr3_nt: TGTGCCAGCAGCTGGGGACAGGGAAACACTGAAGCTTTCTTT
cdr3_aa: CASSWGQGNTEAFF
v_call: TRBV11-3
j_call: TRBJ1-1
clone_size: .
d_call: TRBD1

cdr3_nt: TGTGCTAGTGGGGGGGGGGGCACCGGGGAGCTGTTTTTT
cdr3_aa: CASGGGGTGELFF
v_call: TRBV7-7
j_call: TRBJ2-2
clone_size: .
d_call: TRBD2

cdr3_nt: TGTGCCACCCAAGCGGCGACAGGGGCGGATCAGCCCCAGCATTTT
cdr3_aa: CATQAATGADQPQHF
v_call: TRBV6-1
j_call: TRBJ1-5
clone_size: medium-sized
d_call: TRBD1

cdr3_nt: TGTGCCAGCTCACCACCGGACAGTAACACTGAAGCTTTCTTT
cdr3_aa: CASSPPDSNTEAFF
v_call: TRBV18
j_call: TRBJ1-1
clone_size: few
d_call: .

cdr3_nt: TGTGCCAGCAGCTGGGCGGGCAGCCTCTATGGCTACACCTTC
cdr3_aa: CASSWAGSLYGYTF
v_call: TRBV5-6
j_call: TRBJ1-2
clone_size: few
d_call: .

cdr3_nt: TGTGCCAGCAGTTTAGGACCAGACTCCTACGAGCAGTACTTC
cdr3_aa: CASSLGPDSYEQYF
v_call: TRBV28
j_call: TRBJ2-7
clone_size: .
d_call: .

cdr3_nt: TGTGCCTGGAGTACGGGACAGGGCGACTCAGATACGCAGTATTTT
cdr3_aa: CAWSTGQGDSDTQYF
v_call: TRBV30
j_call: TRBJ2-3
clone_size: .
d_call: TRBD1